This T cell receptor (beta chain) was sequenced during a study of naive and memory T cell subsets. This clonotype appeared many times. This CDR3 spans 12 amino acids. Germline V gives CDR1 LGHDT, CDR2 YNNKEL (reference sequence). Trimming pared 1 base from V and 11 bases from J, leaving 9 bases between. An equimolar mix of two oligonucleotides served as the beta constant-region primer for TRBC1 and TRBC2. Four rounds of PCR amplified the ligated cDNA using nested alpha and beta constant-region primers plus SP2. MiXCR was run by TCRdb on the UMI-ligation and nested PCR reads, yielding one entry per CDR3 protein. The table has 1,400 or so distinct CDR3 sequences, about 7.4% seen once.

The sequencing sample was made of CD8+ TEMRA cells from blood. Subset reported: effector memory re-expressing CD45RA, CD45RA+ CD27-. The chain carries TRBV3-1 and TRBJ2-1; D perhaps matches TRBD2 (5 bases). The sequence came from a human donor in good health. CDR3 DNA sequence: TGTGCCAGCAGCCAAGTCCCCGGGAAGCAGTTCTTC. Protein sequence: CASSQVPGKQFF.